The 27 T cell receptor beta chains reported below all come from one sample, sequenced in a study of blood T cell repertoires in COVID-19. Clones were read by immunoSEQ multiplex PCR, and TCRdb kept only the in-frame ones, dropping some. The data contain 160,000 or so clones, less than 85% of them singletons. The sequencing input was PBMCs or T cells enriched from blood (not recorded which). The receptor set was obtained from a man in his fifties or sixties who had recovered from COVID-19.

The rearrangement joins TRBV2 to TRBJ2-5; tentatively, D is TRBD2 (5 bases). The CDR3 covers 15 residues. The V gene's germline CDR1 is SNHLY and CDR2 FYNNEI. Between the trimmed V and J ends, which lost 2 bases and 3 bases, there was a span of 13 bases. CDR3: CASSERRQFKETQYF. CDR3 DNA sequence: TGTGCCAGCAGTGAAAGGAGGCAGTTTAAAGAGACCCAGTACTTC.

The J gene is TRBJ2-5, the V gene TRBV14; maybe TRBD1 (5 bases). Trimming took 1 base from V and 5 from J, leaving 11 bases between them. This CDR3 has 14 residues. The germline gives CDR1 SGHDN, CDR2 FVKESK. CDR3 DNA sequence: TGTGCCAGCAGCCAAGGAAGGGGCTCGGAGACCCAGTACTTC. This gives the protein CASSQGRGSETQYF.

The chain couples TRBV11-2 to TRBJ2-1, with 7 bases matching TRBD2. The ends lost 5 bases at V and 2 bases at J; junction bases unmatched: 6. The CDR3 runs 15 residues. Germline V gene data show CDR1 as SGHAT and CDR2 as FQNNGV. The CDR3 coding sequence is TGTGCCAGCAGCCCCCGAGCGGGACCCTACAATGAGCAGTTCTTC. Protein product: CASSPRAGPYNEQFF.

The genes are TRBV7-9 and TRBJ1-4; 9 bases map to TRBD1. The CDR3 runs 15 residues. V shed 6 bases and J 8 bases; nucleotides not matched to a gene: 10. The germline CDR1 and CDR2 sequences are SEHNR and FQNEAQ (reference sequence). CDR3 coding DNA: TGTGCCAGCAGACCCCCGGCGGACAGGGGCGAAAAACTGTTTTTT. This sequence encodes CASRPPADRGEKLFF. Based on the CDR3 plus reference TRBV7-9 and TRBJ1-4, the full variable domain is DTGVSQNPRHKITKRGQNVTFRCDPISEHNRLYWYRQTLGQGPEFLTYFQNEAQLEKSRLLSDRFSAERPKGSFSTLEIQRTEQGDSAMYLCASRPPADRGEKLFFGSGTQLSVL.

The DNA for the CDR3 is TGTGCCAGCAGTCCGATCCTCGGTAGCGGGAGGGCCCCCTTCTACAATGAGCAGTTCTTC. This encodes CASSPILGSGRAPFYNEQFF. The V call is TRBV28, the J call TRBJ2-1, with 11 bases fitting TRBD2. Trimming cost V 5 bases and J 3 bases; bases outside gene matches: 18. Germline CDR1 reads MDHEN; CDR2 reads SYDVKM. This CDR3 region has 20 residues.

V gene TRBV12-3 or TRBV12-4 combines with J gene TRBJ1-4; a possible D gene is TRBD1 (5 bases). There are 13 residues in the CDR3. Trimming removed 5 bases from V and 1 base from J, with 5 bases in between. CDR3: CASSTGTNEKLFF. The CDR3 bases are TGTGCCAGCAGTACAGGAACTAATGAAAAACTGTTTTTT.

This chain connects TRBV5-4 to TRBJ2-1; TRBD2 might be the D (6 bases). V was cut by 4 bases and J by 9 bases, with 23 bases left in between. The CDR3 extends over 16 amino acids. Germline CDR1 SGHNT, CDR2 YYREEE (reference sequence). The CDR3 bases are TGTGCCAGCAGCCCTGGTCCCGCGGGGCTGGCGGGTGAGCAGTTCTTC. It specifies CASSPGPAGLAGEQFF.

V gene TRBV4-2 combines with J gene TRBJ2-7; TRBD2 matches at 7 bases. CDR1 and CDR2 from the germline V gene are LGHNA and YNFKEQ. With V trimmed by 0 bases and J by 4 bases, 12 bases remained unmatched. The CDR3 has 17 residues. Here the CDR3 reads CASSQEGDGEGIYEQYF. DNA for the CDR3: TGTGCCAGCAGCCAAGAGGGGGATGGGGAGGGAATATACGAGCAGTACTTC.

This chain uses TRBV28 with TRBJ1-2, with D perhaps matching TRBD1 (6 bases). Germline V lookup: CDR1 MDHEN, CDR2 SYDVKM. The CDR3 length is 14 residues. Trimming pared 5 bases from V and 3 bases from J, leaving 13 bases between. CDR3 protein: CASSPAGAHYGYTF. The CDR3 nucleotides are TGTGCCAGCAGTCCAGCGGGGGCCCACTATGGCTACACCTTC.

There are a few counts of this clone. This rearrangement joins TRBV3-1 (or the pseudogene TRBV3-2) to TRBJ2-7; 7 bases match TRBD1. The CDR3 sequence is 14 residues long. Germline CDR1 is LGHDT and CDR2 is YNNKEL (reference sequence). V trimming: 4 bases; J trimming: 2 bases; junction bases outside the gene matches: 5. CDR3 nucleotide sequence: TGTGCCAGCAGCCGTCCAGGGACAGCCTACGAGCAGTACTTC. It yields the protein CASSRPGTAYEQYF.

Here the CDR3 DNA reads TGTGCCAGCAGTGTAGGGGGTGGTTATGAAAAACTGTTTTTT. As protein: CASSVGGGYEKLFF. This rearrangement joins TRBV2 to TRBJ1-4, with D perhaps matching TRBD1 (6 bases). The V and J ends lost 4 bases and 6 bases respectively, with 12 bases between them. CDR3 length: 14 residues. CDR1 and CDR2 from the germline V gene are SNHLY and FYNNEI.

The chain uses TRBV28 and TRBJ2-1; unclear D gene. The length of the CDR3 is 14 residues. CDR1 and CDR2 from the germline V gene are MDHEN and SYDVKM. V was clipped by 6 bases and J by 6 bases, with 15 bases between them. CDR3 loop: CASRSESWVNEQFF. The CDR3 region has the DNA TGTGCCAGCAGGTCGGAGTCCTGGGTCAATGAGCAGTTCTTC. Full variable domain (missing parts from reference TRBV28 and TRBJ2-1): DVKVTQSSRYLVKRTGEKVFLECVQDMDHENMFWYRQDPGLGLRLIYFSYDVKMKEKGDIPEGYSVSREKKERFSLILESASTNQTSMYLCASRSESWVNEQFFGPGTRLTVL.

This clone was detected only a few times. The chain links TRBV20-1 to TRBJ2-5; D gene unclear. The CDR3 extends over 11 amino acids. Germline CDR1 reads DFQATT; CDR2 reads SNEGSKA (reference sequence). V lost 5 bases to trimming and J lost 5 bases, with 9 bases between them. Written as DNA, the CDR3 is TGCAGTGCTCCACTCGATGAGACCCAGTACTTC. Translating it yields CSAPLDETQYF.

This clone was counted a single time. CDR3 residues: CASSLRLAGETQYF. CDR3 DNA sequence: TGTGCCAGCAGCTTGAGGCTAGCGGGGGAGACCCAGTACTTC. This chain uses TRBV7-6 with TRBJ2-5, with TRBD2 matching over 9 bases. J was trimmed by 5 bases and V by 3 bases; bases with no gene match: 4. The germline CDR1 and CDR2 sequences are SGHVS and FNYEAQ. CDR3 size: 14 residues.

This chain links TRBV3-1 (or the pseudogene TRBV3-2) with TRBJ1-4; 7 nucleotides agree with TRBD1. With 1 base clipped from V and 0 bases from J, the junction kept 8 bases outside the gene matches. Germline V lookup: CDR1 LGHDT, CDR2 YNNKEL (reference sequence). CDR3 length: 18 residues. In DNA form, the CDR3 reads TGTGCCAGCAGCCAAGGACCGGGACAGATAACAACTAATGAAAAACTGTTTTTT. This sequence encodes CASSQGPGQITTNEKLFF.

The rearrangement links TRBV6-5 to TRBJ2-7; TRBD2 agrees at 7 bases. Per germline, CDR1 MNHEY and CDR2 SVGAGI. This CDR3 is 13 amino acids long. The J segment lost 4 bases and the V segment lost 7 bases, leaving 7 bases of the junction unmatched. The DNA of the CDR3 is TGTGCCAGCAATCAGCGGGGCGGGTACGAGCAGTACTTC. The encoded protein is CASNQRGGYEQYF.

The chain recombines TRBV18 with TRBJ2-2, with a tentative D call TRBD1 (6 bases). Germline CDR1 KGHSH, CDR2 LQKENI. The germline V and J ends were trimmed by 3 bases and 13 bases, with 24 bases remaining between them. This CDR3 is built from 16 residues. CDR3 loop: CASSPSTGKTAGGLFF. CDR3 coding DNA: TGTGCCAGCTCACCGTCGACAGGCAAGACCGCTGGTGGGCTGTTTTTT.

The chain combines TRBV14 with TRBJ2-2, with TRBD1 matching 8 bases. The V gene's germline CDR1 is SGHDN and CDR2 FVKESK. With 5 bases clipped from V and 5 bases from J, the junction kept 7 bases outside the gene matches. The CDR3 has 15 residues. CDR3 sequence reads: CASSYRTGWTGELFF. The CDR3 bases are TGTGCCAGCAGCTATCGGACAGGGTGGACCGGGGAGCTGTTTTTT.

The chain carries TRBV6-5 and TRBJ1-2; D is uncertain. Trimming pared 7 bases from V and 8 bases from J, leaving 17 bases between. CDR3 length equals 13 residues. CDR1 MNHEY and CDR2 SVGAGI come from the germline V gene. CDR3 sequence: CASIAGSWAGYTF. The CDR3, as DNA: TGTGCCAGCATTGCGGGTAGTTGGGCGGGCTACACCTTC.

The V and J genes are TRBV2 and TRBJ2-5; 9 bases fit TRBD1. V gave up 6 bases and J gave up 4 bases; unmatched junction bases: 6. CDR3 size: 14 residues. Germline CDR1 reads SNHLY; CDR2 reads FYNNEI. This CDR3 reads CASSLQGAGETQYF. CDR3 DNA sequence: TGTGCCAGCAGCCTACAGGGGGCGGGAGAGACCCAGTACTTC.

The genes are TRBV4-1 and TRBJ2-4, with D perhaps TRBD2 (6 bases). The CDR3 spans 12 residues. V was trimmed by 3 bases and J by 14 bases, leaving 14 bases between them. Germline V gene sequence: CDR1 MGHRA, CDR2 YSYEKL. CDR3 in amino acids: CASSQDRGVKYF. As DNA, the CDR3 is TGCGCCAGCAGCCAGGACCGCGGGGTTAAGTACTTC.

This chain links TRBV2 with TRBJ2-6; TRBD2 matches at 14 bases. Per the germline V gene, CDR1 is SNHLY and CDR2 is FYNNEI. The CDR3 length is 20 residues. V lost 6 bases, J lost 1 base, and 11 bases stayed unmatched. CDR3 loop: CASRPRTSGRTESGANVLTF. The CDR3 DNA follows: TGTGCCAGCAGACCACGGACTAGCGGGAGGACGGAATCTGGGGCCAACGTCCTGACTTTC.

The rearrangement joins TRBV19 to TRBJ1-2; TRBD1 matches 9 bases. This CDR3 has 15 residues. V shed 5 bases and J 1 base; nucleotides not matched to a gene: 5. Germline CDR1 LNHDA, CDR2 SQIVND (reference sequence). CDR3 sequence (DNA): TGTGCCAGTAGTCCCCGGACAGGGGATAACTATGGCTACACCTTC. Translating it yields CASSPRTGDNYGYTF.

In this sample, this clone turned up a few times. The CDR3, as DNA: TGTGCCAGCACCCAGGACAGGGAAGAAAACACTGAAGCTTTCTTT. It is translated as CASTQDREENTEAFF. The chain employs TRBV28 and TRBJ1-1; 8 bases map to TRBD1. This CDR3 region has 15 residues. V was pared by 7 bases and J by 2 bases, with 9 bases of the junction left unmatched. Germline CDR1 is MDHEN and CDR2 is SYDVKM. Using reference TRBV28 and TRBJ1-1 for the parts outside the CDR3, the full variable domain is DVKVTQSSRYLVKRTGEKVFLECVQDMDHENMFWYRQDPGLGLRLIYFSYDVKMKEKGDIPEGYSVSREKKERFSLILESASTNQTSMYLCASTQDREENTEAFFGQGTRLTVV.

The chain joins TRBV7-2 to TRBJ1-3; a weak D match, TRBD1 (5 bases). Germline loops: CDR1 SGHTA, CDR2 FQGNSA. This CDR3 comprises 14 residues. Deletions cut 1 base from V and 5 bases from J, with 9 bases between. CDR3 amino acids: CASSLVGRRNTIYF. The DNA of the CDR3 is TGTGCCAGCAGCTTAGTGGGGCGAAGAAACACCATATATTTT.

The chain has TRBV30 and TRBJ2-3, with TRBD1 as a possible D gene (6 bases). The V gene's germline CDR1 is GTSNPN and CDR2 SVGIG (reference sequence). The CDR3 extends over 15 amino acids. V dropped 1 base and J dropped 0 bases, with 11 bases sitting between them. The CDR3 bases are TGTGCCTGGAGTGGTGACAGGAAAAGCACAGATACGCAGTATTTT. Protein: CAWSGDRKSTDTQYF.

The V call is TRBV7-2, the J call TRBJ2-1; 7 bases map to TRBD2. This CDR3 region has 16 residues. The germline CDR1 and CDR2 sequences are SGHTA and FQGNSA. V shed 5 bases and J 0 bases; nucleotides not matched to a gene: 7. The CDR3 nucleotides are TGTGCCAGCAGCAGAGACGGGGGGAGCTCCTACAATGAGCAGTTCTTC. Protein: CASSRDGGSSYNEQFF.